This T cell receptor (beta chain) stems from a study of identical twins. Study findings and constraints: The abundant beta clonotypes from cord blood had fewer insertions, and memory repertoires had none of this. Out-of-frame alpha sequences common to twins exhibited a surplus of low generation probability.

Trimming left V 6 bases short and J 2 bases short, with 12 bases between. CDR1 is MNHEY, CDR2 SVGEGT, per germline. CDR3 length: 14 residues. MiXCR was run by TCRdb on the 5' RACE reads, yielding one entry per CDR3 protein. The sample yields a few hundred thousand distinct CDR3 sequences, more than 9% seen once. This clonotype was seen only a few times. Its specificity is unknown. The same data also contributed to another study, on yellow fever vaccine responses in identical twins.

The sequence was collected from a woman under 30 in good health. The genes are TRBV6-2 or TRBV6-3 and TRBJ2-3; D is perhaps TRBD2 (6 bases). The sequencing input was PBMCs. CDR3 in amino acids: CASSHSGDTDTQYF. The CDR3 nucleotides are TGTGCCAGCAGCCACTCGGGGGACACAGATACGCAGTATTTT.